The present T cell receptor (beta chain) was sequenced within a study of T-cell memory formation after mild COVID-19. Overall study results and limits: Clones contracting day 15 to 85 were balanced CD4/CD8; later expanders leaned CD4+.

About this clonotype: Its antigen is still unknown.

5'RACE, which relied on constant-segment primers, yielded TCR alpha and TCR beta cDNA libraries carrying sample barcodes and UMIs. TCRdb redid the calling of the 5' RACE reads with MiXCR, one entry per CDR3 protein. The profile shows about 430,000 distinct CDR3 sequences, roughly 26% of them singletons. CDR1 and CDR2 from the germline V gene are SEHNR and FQNEAQ (reference sequence). Trimming removed 5 bases from V and 2 bases from J, with 13 bases in between. This CDR3 comprises 15 residues. The sample consisted of PBMCs or a T cell subset sorted from them (not recorded which). The sequence was collected from an adult woman who had mild COVID-19 (a few samples of this study predate the infection). Cell type and time point are not known. This sequence joins TRBV7-9 and TRBJ2-1; D possibly corresponds to TRBD1 (7 bases). CDR3 region: CASSVTGEAYNEQFF. CDR3 coding DNA: TGTGCCAGCAGCGTCACAGGGGAGGCCTACAATGAGCAGTTCTTC.